Each of the 10 T cell receptor beta chains below was sequenced from the same sample in a study of cytomegalovirus exposure and HLA in healthy donors. PCR used 60 Vbeta primers and 13 Jbeta primers. Generated by immunoSEQ multiplex PCR, the TCRdb table keeps only in-frame clones and is missing some. The sample holds about 150,000 clones, 73% seen once. The sequencing sample was made of PBMCs. These TCRs come from a woman under 30 in good health and CMV-seronegative.

The rearrangement uses TRBV5-1 and TRBJ1-4; 7 bases match TRBD1. The CDR3 is made up of 14 amino acids. J gave up 4 bases and V 4 bases, and 4 bases lay outside the gene matches. The germline CDR1 and CDR2 sequences are SGHRS and YFSETQ. DNA for the CDR3: TGCGCCAGCAGCAGGGACAGAATTAATGAAAAACTGTTTTTT. It codes for CASSRDRINEKLFF.

A few counts support this clone. J is TRBJ1-5 and V is TRBV5-6; D not resolved. The ends were cut back, 2 bases at V and 0 bases at J, with 9 bases in the middle. The germline V gene encodes CDR1 SGHDT and CDR2 YYEEEE. This CDR3 has 15 amino acids. CDR3 sequence (DNA): TGTGCCAGCAGCTTTCGGGTCAATAGCAATCAGCCCCAGCATTTT. It encodes CASSFRVNSNQPQHF.

The chain combines TRBV4-3 with TRBJ2-3; the D gene is possibly TRBD2 (7 bases). Germline V lookup: CDR1 LGHNA, CDR2 YSLEER. This CDR3 region has 18 residues. Trimming pared 3 bases from V and 1 base from J, leaving 20 bases between. The CDR3 bases are TGCGCCAGCAGCCAGAGGGGGGCTAGCGGTCTCCGCACAGATACGCAGTATTTT. Its translation is CASSQRGASGLRTDTQYF.

The chain employs TRBV29-1 and TRBJ1-5, with D tentatively TRBD1 (5 bases). Between the trimmed V and J ends, which lost 6 bases and 0 bases, there was a span of 12 bases. The V gene's germline CDR1 is SQVTM and CDR2 ANQGSEA. The CDR3 is 14 residues long. The CDR3 here is CSVSQANSNQPQHF. As DNA, the CDR3 is TGCAGCGTGTCACAGGCAAATAGCAATCAGCCCCAGCATTTT.

V usage is TRBV5-1 and J usage is TRBJ2-3; tentatively, D is TRBD2 (6 bases). Germline-derived CDR1 and CDR2 are SGHRS and YFSETQ. The CDR3 has 17 amino acids. V lost 3 bases and J 4 bases, leaving 21 bases between the germline ends. The CDR3 coding sequence is TGCGCCAGCAGCTCAACCCCGAGCGGGCCTAGGGCAGATACGCAGTATTTT. Translation: CASSSTPSGPRADTQYF.

This clone appeared a few times. The chain has TRBV4-3 and TRBJ1-1, with D hard to call. Trimming shortened V by 0 bases and J by 3 bases, and 8 bases separated the two germline ends. The CDR3 is made up of 14 amino acids. Germline V gene data show CDR1 as LGHNA and CDR2 as YSLEER. The CDR3 region has the DNA TGCGCCAGCAGCCAAGAGACGAGGTACACTGAAGCTTTCTTT. This codes for CASSQETRYTEAFF.

A few counts support this clone. J is TRBJ2-1 and V is TRBV4-3; D perhaps matches TRBD2 (6 bases). V shed 2 bases and J shed 0 bases, with 14 bases lying between them. Germline loops: CDR1 LGHNA, CDR2 YSLEER. This CDR3 comprises 17 residues. The CDR3 nucleotides are TGCGCCAGCAGCCAATTCCCCCGGGAGAGCTCCTACAATGAGCAGTTCTTC. This encodes CASSQFPRESSYNEQFF.

The chain's CDR3 is CASSSNSGGVGYGYTF. The CDR3 DNA is TGTGCCAGCAGCTCGAACTCCGGCGGGGTTGGCTATGGCTACACCTTC. The V call is TRBV7-9, the J call TRBJ1-2; D remains unclear. The germline V gene has CDR1 SEHNR and CDR2 FQNEAQ (reference sequence). The V end lost 4 bases, the J end lost 4 bases, and 19 bases lay between the germline ends. The length of the CDR3 is 16 residues.

This rearrangement joins TRBV27 to TRBJ2-3; 7 bases are shared with TRBD1. Germline loops: CDR1 MNHEY, CDR2 SMNVEV (reference sequence). Germline trimming cut 0 bases from V and 7 bases from J; bases unmatched to any gene: 1. The CDR3 has 13 amino acids. The CDR3 loop is CASSLSRGNTQYF. CDR3 sequence (DNA): TGTGCCAGCAGTTTATCCAGGGGGAATACGCAGTATTTT.

This sequence joins TRBV29-1 and TRBJ2-7; D call uncertain. Germline V gene sequence: CDR1 SQVTM, CDR2 ANQGSEA. Trimming left V 1 base short and J 0 bases short, with 10 bases between. This CDR3 contains 14 residues. CDR3 nucleotide sequence: TGCAGCGTTGAAGGTCCGAGTGCCTCCTACGAGCAGTACTTC. This encodes CSVEGPSASYEQYF.